Sequencing of this TCR beta chain was carried out in a study of CD8 T cells in cerebrospinal fluid in Alzheimer's disease. This CDR3 comprises 13 residues. CDR1 SSHAT and CDR2 FNYEAQ come from the germline V gene (reference sequence). 10X single-cell V(D)J and 5' gene-expression libraries profiled CSF cells. For each CDR3 protein, TCRdb gives one entry from its re-call of the 10x single-cell sequencing reads, without DNA. Its listing shows about 1,100 distinct CDR3 sequences. For droplet-based sequencing, live CSF cells were sorted using a live/dead marker. General study findings and limits: Compared with controls, mild cognitive impairment or Alzheimer's disease patients showed higher maximum CSF clone percentages.

This clonotype is called medium-sized (0.01 to 0.1%) based on its frequency. Its specificity is unknown. The TCR was taken from a human donor in good health. V is TRBV7-7 and J is TRBJ2-5; TCRdb outputs TRBD1, but without DNA this stays unchecked. Input material: cerebrospinal fluid. The CDR3: CASSSDRAETQYF.